This TCR beta chain is from a study of T cell changes during pregnancy in multiple sclerosis. Sequencing was performed with immunoSEQ multiplex PCR; in TCRdb, only in-frame clones are kept and a portion is missing. The sample has 75,000 to 95,000 clones; 94% are singletons. This receptor was taken from a female donor with multiple sclerosis, enrolled in a pregnancy study. Sequenced here: CD4+ T cells from peripheral blood mononuclear cells, sampled after pregnancy.

The CDR3 nucleotides read TGTGCCAGTGCGACTAGCGGGGTCCCTAATGAGCAGTTCTTC. It yields the protein CASATSGVPNEQFF. The chain uses TRBV19 and TRBJ2-1; 11 positions agree with TRBD2. Germline V lookup: CDR1 LNHDA, CDR2 SQIVND (reference sequence). V was clipped by 8 bases and J by 7 bases; unmatched bases: 7. The CDR3 totals 14 residues.